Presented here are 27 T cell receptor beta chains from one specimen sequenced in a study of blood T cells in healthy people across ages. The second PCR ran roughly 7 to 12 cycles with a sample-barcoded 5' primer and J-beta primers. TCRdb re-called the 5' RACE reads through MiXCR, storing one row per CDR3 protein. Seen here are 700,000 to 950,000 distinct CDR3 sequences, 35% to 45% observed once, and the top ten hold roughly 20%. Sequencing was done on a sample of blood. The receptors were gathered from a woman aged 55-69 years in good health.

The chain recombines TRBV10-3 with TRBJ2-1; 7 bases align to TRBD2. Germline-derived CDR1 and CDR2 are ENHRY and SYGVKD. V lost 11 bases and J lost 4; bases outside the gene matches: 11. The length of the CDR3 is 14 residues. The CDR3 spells CAVLTSATYNEQFF. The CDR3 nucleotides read TGTGCCGTGCTCACTAGCGCGACATACAATGAGCAGTTCTTC.

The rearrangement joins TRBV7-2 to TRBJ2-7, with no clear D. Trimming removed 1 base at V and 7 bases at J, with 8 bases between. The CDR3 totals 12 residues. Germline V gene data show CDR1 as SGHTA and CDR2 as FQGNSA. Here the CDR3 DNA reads TGTGCCAGCAGCTTAGGCCTAGGTGAGCAGTACTTC. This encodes CASSLGLGEQYF.

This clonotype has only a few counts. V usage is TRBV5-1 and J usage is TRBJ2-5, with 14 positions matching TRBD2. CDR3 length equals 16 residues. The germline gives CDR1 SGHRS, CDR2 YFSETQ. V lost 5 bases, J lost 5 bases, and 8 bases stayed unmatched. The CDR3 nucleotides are TGCGCCAGCAGGACGAGGACTAGCGGGGGGTTTGAGACCCAGTACTTC. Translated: CASRTRTSGGFETQYF. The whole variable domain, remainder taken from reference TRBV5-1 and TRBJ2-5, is KAGVTQTPRYLIKTRGQQVTLSCSPISGHRSVSWYQQTPGQGLQFLFEYFSETQRNKGNFPGRFSGRQFSNSRSEMNVSTLELGDSALYLCASRTRTSGGFETQYFGPGTRLLVL.

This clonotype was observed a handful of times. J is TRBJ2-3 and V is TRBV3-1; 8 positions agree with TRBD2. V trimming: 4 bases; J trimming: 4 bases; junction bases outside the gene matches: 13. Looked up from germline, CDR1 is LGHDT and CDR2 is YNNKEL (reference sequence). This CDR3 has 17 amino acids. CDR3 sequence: CASSPEVPGGRSDTQYF. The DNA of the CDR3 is TGTGCCAGCAGCCCAGAGGTACCGGGAGGGCGGTCAGATACGCAGTATTTT.

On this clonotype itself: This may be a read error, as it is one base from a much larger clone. The DNA of the CDR3 is TGTGCCAGCAGGTTAGCGCAGGGCATTCAGTACTTC. This gives the protein CASRLAQGIQYF. V gene TRBV12-3 or TRBV12-4 combines with J gene TRBJ2-4; perhaps D is TRBD1 or TRBD2 (5 bases each). The CDR3 runs 12 residues.

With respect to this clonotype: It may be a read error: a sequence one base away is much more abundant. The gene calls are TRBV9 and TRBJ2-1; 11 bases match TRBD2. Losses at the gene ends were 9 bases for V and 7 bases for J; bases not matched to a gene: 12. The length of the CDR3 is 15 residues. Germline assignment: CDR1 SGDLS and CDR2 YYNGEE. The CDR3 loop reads CANNQLAGEGNEQFF. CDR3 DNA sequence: TGTGCCAACAACCAACTAGCGGGGGAAGGAAATGAGCAGTTCTTC.

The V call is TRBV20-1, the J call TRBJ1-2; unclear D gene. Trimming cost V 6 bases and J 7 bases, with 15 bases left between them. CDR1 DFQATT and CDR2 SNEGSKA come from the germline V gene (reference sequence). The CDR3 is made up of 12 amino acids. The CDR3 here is CSARQAPCGYTF. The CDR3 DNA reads TGCAGTGCCAGACAAGCCCCCTGTGGCTACACCTTC.

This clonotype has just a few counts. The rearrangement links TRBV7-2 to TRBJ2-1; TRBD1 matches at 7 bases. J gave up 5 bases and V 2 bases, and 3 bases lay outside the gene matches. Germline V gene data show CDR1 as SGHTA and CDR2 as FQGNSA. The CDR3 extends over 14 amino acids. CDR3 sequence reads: CASSLFDRDNEQFF. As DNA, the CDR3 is TGTGCCAGCAGCTTATTCGACAGGGACAATGAGCAGTTCTTC.

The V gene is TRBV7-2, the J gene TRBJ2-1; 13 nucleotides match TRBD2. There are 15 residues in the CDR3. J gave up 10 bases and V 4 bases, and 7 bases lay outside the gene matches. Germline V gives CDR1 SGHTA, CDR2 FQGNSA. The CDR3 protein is CASSSTSGRGEEQFF. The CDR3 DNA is TGTGCCAGCAGCTCCACTAGCGGGAGGGGTGAGGAGCAGTTCTTC.

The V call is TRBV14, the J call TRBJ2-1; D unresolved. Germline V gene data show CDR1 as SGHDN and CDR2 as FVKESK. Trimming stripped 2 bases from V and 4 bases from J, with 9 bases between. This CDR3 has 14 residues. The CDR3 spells CASSQIDKYNEQFF. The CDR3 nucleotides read TGTGCCAGCAGCCAAATAGACAAGTACAATGAGCAGTTCTTC.

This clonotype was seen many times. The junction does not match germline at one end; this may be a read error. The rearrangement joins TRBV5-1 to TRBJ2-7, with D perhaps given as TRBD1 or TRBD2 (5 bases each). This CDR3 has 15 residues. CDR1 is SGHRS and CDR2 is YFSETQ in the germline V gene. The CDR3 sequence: CASSLGQGASYEQYF. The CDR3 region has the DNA TGTGCCAGCAGCTTAGGCCAGGGAGCCTCCTACGAGCAGTACTTC.

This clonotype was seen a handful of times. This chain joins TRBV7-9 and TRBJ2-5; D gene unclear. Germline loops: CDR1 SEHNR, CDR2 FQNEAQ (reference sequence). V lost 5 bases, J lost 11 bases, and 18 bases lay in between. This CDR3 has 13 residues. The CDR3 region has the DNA TGTGCCAGCAGCCTAGTGGGCTACAATGAGCAGTACTTC. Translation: CASSLVGYNEQYF.

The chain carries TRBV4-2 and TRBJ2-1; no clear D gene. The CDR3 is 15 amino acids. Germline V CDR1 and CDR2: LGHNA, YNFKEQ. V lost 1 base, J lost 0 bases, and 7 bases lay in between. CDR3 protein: CASSQATVSYNEQFF. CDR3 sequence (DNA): TGTGCCAGCAGCCAAGCGACCGTCTCCTACAATGAGCAGTTCTTC.

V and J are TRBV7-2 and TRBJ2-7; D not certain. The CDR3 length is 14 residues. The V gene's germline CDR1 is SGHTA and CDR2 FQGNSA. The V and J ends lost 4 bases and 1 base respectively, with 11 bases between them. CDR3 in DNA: TGTGCCAGCAGCTCAGGACGGCTTTCCTACGAGCAGTACTTC. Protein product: CASSSGRLSYEQYF.

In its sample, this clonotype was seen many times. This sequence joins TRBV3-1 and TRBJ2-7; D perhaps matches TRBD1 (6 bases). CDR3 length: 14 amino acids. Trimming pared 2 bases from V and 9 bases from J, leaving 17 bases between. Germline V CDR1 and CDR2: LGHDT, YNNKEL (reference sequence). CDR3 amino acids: CASSQIVGQHGQYF. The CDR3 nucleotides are TGTGCCAGCAGCCAAATTGTCGGACAGCATGGGCAGTACTTC.

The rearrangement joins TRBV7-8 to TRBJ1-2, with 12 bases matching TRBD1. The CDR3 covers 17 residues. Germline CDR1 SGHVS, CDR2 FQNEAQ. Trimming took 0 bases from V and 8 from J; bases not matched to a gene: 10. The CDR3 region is CASSLAAGTGGAVGYTF. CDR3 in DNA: TGTGCCAGCAGCTTAGCAGCCGGGACAGGGGGCGCGGTGGGCTACACCTTC.

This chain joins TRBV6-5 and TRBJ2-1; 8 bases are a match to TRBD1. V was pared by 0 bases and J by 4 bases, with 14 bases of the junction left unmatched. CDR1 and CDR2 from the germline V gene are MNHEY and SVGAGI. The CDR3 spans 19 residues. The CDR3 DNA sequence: TGTGCCAGCAGTTACTCTGGTAACCCCGGGACAGGAACTTACAATGAGCAGTTCTTC. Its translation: CASSYSGNPGTGTYNEQFF.

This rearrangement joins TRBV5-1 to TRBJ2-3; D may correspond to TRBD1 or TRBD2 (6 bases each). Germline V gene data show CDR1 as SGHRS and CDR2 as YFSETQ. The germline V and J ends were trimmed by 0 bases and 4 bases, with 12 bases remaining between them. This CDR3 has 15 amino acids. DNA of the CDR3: TGCGCCAGCAGCTTGGTAGCGGAGGGGGCAGATACGCAGTATTTT. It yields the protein CASSLVAEGADTQYF. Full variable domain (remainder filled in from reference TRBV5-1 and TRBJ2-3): KAGVTQTPRYLIKTRGQQVTLSCSPISGHRSVSWYQQTPGQGLQFLFEYFSETQRNKGNFPGRFSGRQFSNSRSEMNVSTLELGDSALYLCASSLVAEGADTQYFGPGTRLTVL.

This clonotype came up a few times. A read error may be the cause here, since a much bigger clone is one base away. The CDR3 here is CASSLGVSWGVLTF. CDR3 in DNA: TGTGCCAGCAGCTTAGGCGTTTCATGGGGTGTTCTGACTTTC. V is TRBV7-9 and J is TRBJ2-6; D is ambiguous. The germline V gene has CDR1 SEHNR and CDR2 FQNEAQ (reference sequence). This CDR3 contains 14 residues. V gave up 1 base and J gave up 16 bases, with 17 bases separating them.

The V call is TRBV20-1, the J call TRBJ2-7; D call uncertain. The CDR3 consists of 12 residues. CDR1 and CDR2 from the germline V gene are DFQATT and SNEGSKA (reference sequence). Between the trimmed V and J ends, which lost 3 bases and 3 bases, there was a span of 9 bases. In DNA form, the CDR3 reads TGCAGTGCTAGCCCGACACTCTACGAGCAGTACTTC. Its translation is CSASPTLYEQYF.

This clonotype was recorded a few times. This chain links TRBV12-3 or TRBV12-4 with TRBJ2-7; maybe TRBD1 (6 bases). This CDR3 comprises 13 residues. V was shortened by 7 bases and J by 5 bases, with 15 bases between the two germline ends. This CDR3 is CASTRTVLHEQYF. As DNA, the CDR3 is TGTGCCAGCACTAGGACAGTTCTACACGAGCAGTACTTC.

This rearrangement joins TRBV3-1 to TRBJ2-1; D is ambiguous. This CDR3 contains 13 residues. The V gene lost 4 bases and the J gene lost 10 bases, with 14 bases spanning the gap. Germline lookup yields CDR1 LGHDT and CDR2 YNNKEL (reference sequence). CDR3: CASSLQVPREQFF. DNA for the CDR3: TGTGCCAGCAGCCTTCAGGTGCCGCGGGAGCAGTTCTTC.

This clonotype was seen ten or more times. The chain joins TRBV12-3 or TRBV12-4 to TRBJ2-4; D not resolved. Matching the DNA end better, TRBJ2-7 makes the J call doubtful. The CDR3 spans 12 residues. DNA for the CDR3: TGTGCCAGCAGCCGAGTATCCTACGAGCAGTACTTC. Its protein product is CASSRVSYEQYF.

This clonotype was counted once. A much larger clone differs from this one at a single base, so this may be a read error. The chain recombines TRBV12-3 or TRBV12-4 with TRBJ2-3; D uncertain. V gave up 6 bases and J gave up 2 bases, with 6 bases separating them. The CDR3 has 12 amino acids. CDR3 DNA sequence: TGTGCCAGCAGCGCTAACACAGATACGCAGTATTTT. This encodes CASSANTDTQYF.

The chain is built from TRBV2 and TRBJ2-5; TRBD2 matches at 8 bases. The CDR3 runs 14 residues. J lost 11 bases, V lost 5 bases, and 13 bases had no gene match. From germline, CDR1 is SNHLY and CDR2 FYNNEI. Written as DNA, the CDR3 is TGTGCCAGCAGTTCGAAGACTAGCGACAATGAGCAGTACTTC. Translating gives CASSSKTSDNEQYF.

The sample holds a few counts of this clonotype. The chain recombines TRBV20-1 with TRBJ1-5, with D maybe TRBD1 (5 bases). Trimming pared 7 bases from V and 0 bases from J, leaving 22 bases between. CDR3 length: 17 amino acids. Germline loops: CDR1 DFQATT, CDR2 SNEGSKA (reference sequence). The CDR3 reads CSVDDGGTINSNQPQHF. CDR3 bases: TGCAGTGTAGACGACGGGGGAACCATAAATAGCAATCAGCCCCAGCATTTT.

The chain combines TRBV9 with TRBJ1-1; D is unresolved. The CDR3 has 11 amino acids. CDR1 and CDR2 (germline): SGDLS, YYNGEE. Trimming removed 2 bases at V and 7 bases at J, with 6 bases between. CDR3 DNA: TGTGCCAGCAGCGTTTCCAGTGAAGCTTTCTTT. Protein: CASSVSSEAFF. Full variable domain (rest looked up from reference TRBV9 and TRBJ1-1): DSGVTQTPKHLITATGQRVTLRCSPRSGDLSVYWYQQSLDQGLQFLIQYYNGEERAKGNILERFSAQQFPDLHSELNLSSLELGDSALYFCASSVSSEAFFGQGTRLTVV.